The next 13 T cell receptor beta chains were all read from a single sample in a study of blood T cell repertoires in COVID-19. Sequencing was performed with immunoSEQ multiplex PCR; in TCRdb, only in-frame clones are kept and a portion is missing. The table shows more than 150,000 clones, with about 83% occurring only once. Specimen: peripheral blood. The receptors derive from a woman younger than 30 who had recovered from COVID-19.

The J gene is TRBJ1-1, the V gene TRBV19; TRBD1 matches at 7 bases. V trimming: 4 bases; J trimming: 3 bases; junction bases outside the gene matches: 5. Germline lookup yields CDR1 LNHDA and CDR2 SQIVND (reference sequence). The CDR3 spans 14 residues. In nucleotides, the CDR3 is TGTGCCAGTAGTAAGTACAGGGGAGACACTGAAGCTTTCTTT. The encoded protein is CASSKYRGDTEAFF.

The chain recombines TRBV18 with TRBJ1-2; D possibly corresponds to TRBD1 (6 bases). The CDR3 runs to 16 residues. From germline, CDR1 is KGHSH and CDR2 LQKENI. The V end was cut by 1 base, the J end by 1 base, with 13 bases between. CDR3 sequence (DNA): TGTGCCAGCTCACCACAACCGGCAGGGGTTAACTATGGCTACACCTTC. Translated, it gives CASSPQPAGVNYGYTF.

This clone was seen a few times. CDR3 sequence reads: CASSSSGGLNTEAFF. The DNA for the CDR3 is TGTGCCAGCAGCTCCAGCGGGGGGCTGAACACTGAAGCTTTCTTT. The chain carries TRBV7-9 and TRBJ1-1, with a tentative D call TRBD1 (6 bases). Germline V lookup: CDR1 SEHNR, CDR2 FQNEAQ (reference sequence). V lost 4 bases to trimming and J lost 0 bases, with 12 bases between them. The CDR3 length is 15 residues.

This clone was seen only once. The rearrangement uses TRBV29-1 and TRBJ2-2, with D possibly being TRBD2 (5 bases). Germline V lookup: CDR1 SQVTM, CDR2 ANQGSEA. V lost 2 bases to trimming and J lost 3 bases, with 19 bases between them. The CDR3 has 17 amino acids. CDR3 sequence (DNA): TGCAGCGTTGAAACCCGCCCGGGCGGGTTTTACACCGGGGAGCTGTTTTTT. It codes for CSVETRPGGFYTGELFF.

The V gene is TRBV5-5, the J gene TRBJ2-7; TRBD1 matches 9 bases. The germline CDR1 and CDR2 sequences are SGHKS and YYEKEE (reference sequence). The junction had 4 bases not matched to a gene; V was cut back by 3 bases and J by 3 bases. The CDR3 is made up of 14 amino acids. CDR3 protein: CASSWGTGNYEQYF. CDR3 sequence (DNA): TGTGCCAGCAGCTGGGGGACAGGGAACTACGAGCAGTACTTC. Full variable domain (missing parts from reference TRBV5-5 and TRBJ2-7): DAGVTQSPTHLIKTRGQQVTLRCSPISGHKSVSWYQQVLGQGPQFIFQYYEKEERGRGNFPDRFSARQFPNYSSELNVNALLLGDSALYLCASSWGTGNYEQYFGPGTRLTVT.

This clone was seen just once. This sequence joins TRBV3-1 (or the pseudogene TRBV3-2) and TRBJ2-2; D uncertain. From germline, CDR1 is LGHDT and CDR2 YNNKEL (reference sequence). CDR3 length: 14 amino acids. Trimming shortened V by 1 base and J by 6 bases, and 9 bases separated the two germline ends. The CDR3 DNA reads TGTGCCAGCAGCCAAGTGGTGAGCGCCGGGGAGCTGTTTTTT. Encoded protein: CASSQVVSAGELFF.

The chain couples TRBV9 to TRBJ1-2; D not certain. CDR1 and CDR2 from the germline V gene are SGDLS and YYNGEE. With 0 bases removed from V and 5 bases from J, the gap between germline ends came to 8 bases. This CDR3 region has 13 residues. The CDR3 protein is CASSVDEGYGYTF. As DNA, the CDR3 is TGTGCCAGCAGCGTAGATGAGGGATATGGCTACACCTTC.

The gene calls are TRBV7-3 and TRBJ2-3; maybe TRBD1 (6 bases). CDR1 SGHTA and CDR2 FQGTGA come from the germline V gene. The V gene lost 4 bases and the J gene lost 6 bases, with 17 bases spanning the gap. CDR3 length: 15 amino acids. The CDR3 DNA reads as TGTGCCAGCAGCTCAGAACCGGGACACCTGGATACGCAGTATTTT. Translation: CASSSEPGHLDTQYF. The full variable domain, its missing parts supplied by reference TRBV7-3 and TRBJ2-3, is GAGVSQTPSNKVTEKGKYVELRCDPISGHTALYWYRQSLGQGPEFLIYFQGTGAADDSGLPNDRFFAVRPEGSVSTLKIQRTERGDSAVYLCASSSEPGHLDTQYFGPGTRLTVL.

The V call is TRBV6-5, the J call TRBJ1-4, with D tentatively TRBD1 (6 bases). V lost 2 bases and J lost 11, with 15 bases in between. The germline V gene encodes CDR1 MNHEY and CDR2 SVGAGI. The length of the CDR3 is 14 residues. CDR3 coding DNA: TGTGCCAGCAGTTACACGTCAGGGGAAGTGAAACTGTTTTTT. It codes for CASSYTSGEVKLFF.

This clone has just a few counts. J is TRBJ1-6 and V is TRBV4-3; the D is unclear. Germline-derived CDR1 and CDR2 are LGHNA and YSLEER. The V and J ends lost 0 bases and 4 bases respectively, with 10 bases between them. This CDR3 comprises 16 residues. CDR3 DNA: TGCGCCAGCAGCCAAGATTACCCAGCGTATAATTCACCCCTCCACTTT. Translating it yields CASSQDYPAYNSPLHF.

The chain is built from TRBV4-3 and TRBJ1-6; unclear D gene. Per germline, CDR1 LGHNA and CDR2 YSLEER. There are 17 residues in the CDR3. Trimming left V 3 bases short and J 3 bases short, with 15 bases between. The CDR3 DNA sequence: TGCGCCAGCAGCCAGGAGTCAACCTCAATCTATAATTCACCCCTCCACTTT. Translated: CASSQESTSIYNSPLHF.

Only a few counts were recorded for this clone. The CDR3 loop reads CASSLTGADTEAFF. The CDR3 bases are TGTGCCAGTAGCTTGACAGGGGCGGACACTGAAGCTTTCTTT. The chain joins TRBV19 to TRBJ1-1; 8 nucleotides agree with TRBD1. Looked up from germline, CDR1 is LNHDA and CDR2 is SQIVND (reference sequence). The CDR3 has 14 residues. The V gene end was trimmed by 6 bases and the J gene end by 3 bases; junction bases not matched to a gene: 6.

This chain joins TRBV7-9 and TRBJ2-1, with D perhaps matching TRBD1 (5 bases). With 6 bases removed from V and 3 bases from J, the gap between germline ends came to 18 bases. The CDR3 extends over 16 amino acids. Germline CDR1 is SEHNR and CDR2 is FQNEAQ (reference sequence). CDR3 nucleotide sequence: TGTGCCAGCAGTTCTACTGACAGTCCCCTCTACAATGAGCAGTTCTTC. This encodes CASSSTDSPLYNEQFF.